The entry below gives a single TCR beta chain sequence along with its context. Its antigen is not identified. The PCR was carried out with 60 Vbeta primers and 13 Jbeta primers. Clones were read by immunoSEQ multiplex PCR, and TCRdb kept only the in-frame ones, dropping some. The repertoire includes about 110,000 clones, about 83% of them detected once, and approximately 6.1% sits in the top ten. The data originate from a study of cytomegalovirus exposure and HLA in healthy donors. CDR3 length equals 16 residues. Trimming took 3 bases from V and 1 from J; bases not matched to a gene: 8. Looked up from germline, CDR1 is SGHRS and CDR2 is YFSETQ. Study-level points and caveats: In a later analysis, common viral pathogens appeared linked to several of the most significant clusters. A classifier reportedly called cytomegalovirus status with high sensitivity and specificity. Data from an earlier analysis indicated that most TCR beta V segments were productive either about 87% or about 30% of the time. When analyzed later, a missense DCLRE1C variant was found to be linked to TCR beta V- and J-gene trimming.

J is TRBJ2-5 and V is TRBV5-1; 8 nucleotides line up with TRBD1. This clonotype originated in a man younger than 35 in good health and CMV-seronegative. Sequenced input: PBMCs. CDR3 amino acids: CASSSLTGAAQETQYF. CDR3 sequence (DNA): TGCGCCAGCAGCTCACTGACAGGGGCGGCCCAAGAGACCCAGTACTTC. The full variable domain, in which reference TRBV5-1 and TRBJ2-5 provide the parts outside the CDR3, is KAGVTQTPRYLIKTRGQQVTLSCSPISGHRSVSWYQQTPGQGLQFLFEYFSETQRNKGNFPGRFSGRQFSNSRSEMNVSTLELGDSALYLCASSSLTGAAQETQYFGPGTRLLVL.